The rows below give T cell receptor beta chains drawn from one sample of a study of cytomegalovirus exposure and HLA in healthy donors. Only in-frame clones appear in the TCRdb table, and some are missing; sequencing was by immunoSEQ multiplex PCR. The sample totals roughly 46,000 clones. Sequences were obtained from PBMCs. These receptors were collected from a woman aged 40-49 years in good health and CMV-seronegative. CDR3s include the opening cysteine and the closing phenylalanine or tryptophan. Each record gives: CDR3 protein, CDR3 DNA, J gene, V gene, D gene. A D gene is named only where the DNA matches it firmly.

CDR3 protein: CASSIGTGDYEQYF; CDR3 DNA: TGTGCCAGTAGTATAGGGACAGGGGACTACGAGCAGTACTTC; J gene: TRBJ2-7; V gene: TRBV19; D gene: TRBD1
CDR3 protein: CASSLQANYGYTF; CDR3 DNA: TGTGCCAGCAGTTTACAGGCTAACTATGGCTACACCTTC; J gene: TRBJ1-2; V gene: TRBV28; D gene: -
CDR3 protein: CASSYSWGKKETQYF; CDR3 DNA: TGTGCCAGCAGTTACTCGTGGGGCAAGAAAGAGACCCAGTACTTC; J gene: TRBJ2-5; V gene: TRBV6-5; D gene: -
CDR3 protein: CASSSPSGTYEQYF; CDR3 DNA: TGCGCCAGCAGCTCCCCTAGCGGGACCTACGAGCAGTACTTC; J gene: TRBJ2-7; V gene: TRBV5-1; D gene: TRBD2
CDR3 protein: CASSLVTGTDTQYF; CDR3 DNA: TGTGCCAGCAGCTTGGTAACAGGCACAGATACGCAGTATTTT; J gene: TRBJ2-3; V gene: TRBV5-6; D gene: -
CDR3 protein: CASSLSPGNSYNEQFF; CDR3 DNA: TGTGCCAGCAGCTTATCGCCCGGGAACTCCTACAATGAGCAGTTCTTC; J gene: TRBJ2-1; V gene: TRBV13; D gene: -
CDR3 protein: CASSMGASKETQYF; CDR3 DNA: TGTGCCAGCAGCATGGGGGCTAGCAAGGAGACCCAGTACTTC; J gene: TRBJ2-5; V gene: TRBV27; D gene: -
CDR3 protein: CAWRQTGTAYGYTF; CDR3 DNA: TGTGCCTGGAGGCAAACCGGGACAGCATATGGCTACACCTTC; J gene: TRBJ1-2; V gene: TRBV30; D gene: TRBD1
CDR3 protein: CAWSGLAGGETQYF; CDR3 DNA: TGTGCCTGGAGTGGACTAGCGGGAGGAGAGACCCAGTACTTC; J gene: TRBJ2-5; V gene: TRBV30; D gene: TRBD2
CDR3 protein: CASSWPHGLQETQYF; CDR3 DNA: TGCGCCAGCAGCTGGCCGCACGGACTCCAAGAGACCCAGTACTTC; J gene: TRBJ2-5; V gene: TRBV5-1; D gene: -
CDR3 protein: CASRTFLGGNPYEQYF; CDR3 DNA: TGTGCCAGCAGAACTTTCTTGGGGGGGAACCCCTACGAGCAGTACTTC; J gene: TRBJ2-7; V gene: TRBV5-4; D gene: TRBD2
CDR3 protein: CASSPLAGGEQFF; CDR3 DNA: TGTGCCAGCTCACCCCTCGCGGGAGGGGAACAGTTCTTC; J gene: TRBJ2-1; V gene: TRBV18; D gene: TRBD2
CDR3 protein: CASSQELRLNTEAFF; CDR3 DNA: TGCGCCAGCAGCCAAGAACTCCGGTTGAACACTGAAGCTTTCTTT; J gene: TRBJ1-1; V gene: TRBV4-3; D gene: -
CDR3 protein: CAWSVNRGRNYGYTF; CDR3 DNA: TGTGCCTGGAGTGTAAACAGGGGGCGAAACTATGGCTACACCTTC; J gene: TRBJ1-2; V gene: TRBV30; D gene: TRBD1
CDR3 protein: CASSQGPRNRGSGNTIYF; CDR3 DNA: TGCGCCAGCAGCCAAGGCCCCCGGAATAGGGGCTCTGGAAACACCATATATTTT; J gene: TRBJ1-3; V gene: TRBV4-1; D gene: -
CDR3 protein: CASSEYRVDEKLFF; CDR3 DNA: TGTGCCAGCAGTGAGTACAGGGTGGATGAAAAACTGTTTTTT; J gene: TRBJ1-4; V gene: TRBV2; D gene: -
CDR3 protein: CASSNYGQGFLNTEAFF; CDR3 DNA: TGTGCCAGTAGTAATTACGGACAGGGATTTCTGAACACTGAAGCTTTCTTT; J gene: TRBJ1-1; V gene: TRBV19; D gene: TRBD1
CDR3 protein: CASSSPSAGNYEQYF; CDR3 DNA: TGTGCCAGCAGCTCCCCTTCCGCGGGGAACTACGAGCAGTACTTC; J gene: TRBJ2-7; V gene: TRBV28; D gene: -
CDR3 protein: CASSQGSLARTGVYGYTF; CDR3 DNA: TGCGCCAGCAGCCAAGGAAGCCTAGCGCGGACAGGAGTCTATGGCTACACCTTC; J gene: TRBJ1-2; V gene: TRBV4-1; D gene: TRBD1
CDR3 protein: CASSADSYTGELFF; CDR3 DNA: TGTGCCAGCAGCGCAGACAGTTACACCGGGGAGCTGTTTTTT; J gene: TRBJ2-2; V gene: TRBV7-9; D gene: -
CDR3 protein: CASSLQGGNTGELFF; CDR3 DNA: TGTGCCAGCAGCTTACAGGGCGGCAACACCGGGGAGCTGTTTTTT; J gene: TRBJ2-2; V gene: TRBV7-2; D gene: -
CDR3 protein: CSVAGLNTEAFF; CDR3 DNA: TGCAGCGTTGCTGGGCTGAACACTGAAGCTTTCTTT; J gene: TRBJ1-1; V gene: TRBV29-1; D gene: -
CDR3 protein: CASSYRQGVSYEQYF; CDR3 DNA: TGTGCCAGCAGCTACAGACAGGGGGTATCCTACGAGCAGTACTTC; J gene: TRBJ2-7; V gene: TRBV7-6; D gene: TRBD1
CDR3 protein: CASSPPRPTGGGKGGYTF; CDR3 DNA: TGTGCCAGCTCACCACCGAGACCGACAGGGGGCGGAAAGGGTGGCTACACCTTC; J gene: TRBJ1-2; V gene: TRBV18; D gene: TRBD1
CDR3 protein: CATSRDAGQGATEAFF; CDR3 DNA: TGTGCCACCAGCAGAGATGCGGGACAGGGGGCCACTGAAGCTTTCTTT; J gene: TRBJ1-1; V gene: TRBV15; D gene: TRBD1
CDR3 protein: CASSRLAGDAIQYF; CDR3 DNA: TGTGCCAGCAGTAGACTAGCGGGAGACGCCATTCAGTACTTC; J gene: TRBJ2-4; V gene: TRBV2; D gene: TRBD2
CDR3 protein: CASSRAQGAGEQFF; CDR3 DNA: TGTGCCAGCAGCCGGGCCCAGGGGGCGGGTGAGCAGTTCTTC; J gene: TRBJ2-1; V gene: TRBV5-4; D gene: TRBD1
CDR3 protein: CASSLERERGELFF; CDR3 DNA: TGTGCCAGCAGCTTAGAGCGGGAAAGGGGGGAGCTGTTTTTT; J gene: TRBJ2-2; V gene: TRBV5-4; D gene: TRBD2